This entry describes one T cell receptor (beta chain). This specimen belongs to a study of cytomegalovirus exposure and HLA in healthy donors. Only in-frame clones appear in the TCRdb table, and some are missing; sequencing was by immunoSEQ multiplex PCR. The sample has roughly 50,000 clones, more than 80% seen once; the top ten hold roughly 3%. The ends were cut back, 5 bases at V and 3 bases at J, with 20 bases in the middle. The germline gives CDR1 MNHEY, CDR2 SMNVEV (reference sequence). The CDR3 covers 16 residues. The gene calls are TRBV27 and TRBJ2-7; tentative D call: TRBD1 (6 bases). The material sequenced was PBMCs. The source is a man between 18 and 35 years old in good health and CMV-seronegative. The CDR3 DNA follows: TGTGCCAGCAGTCCCTCCACCGGGGACACGCACTACGAGCAGTACTTC. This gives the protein CASSPSTGDTHYEQYF.